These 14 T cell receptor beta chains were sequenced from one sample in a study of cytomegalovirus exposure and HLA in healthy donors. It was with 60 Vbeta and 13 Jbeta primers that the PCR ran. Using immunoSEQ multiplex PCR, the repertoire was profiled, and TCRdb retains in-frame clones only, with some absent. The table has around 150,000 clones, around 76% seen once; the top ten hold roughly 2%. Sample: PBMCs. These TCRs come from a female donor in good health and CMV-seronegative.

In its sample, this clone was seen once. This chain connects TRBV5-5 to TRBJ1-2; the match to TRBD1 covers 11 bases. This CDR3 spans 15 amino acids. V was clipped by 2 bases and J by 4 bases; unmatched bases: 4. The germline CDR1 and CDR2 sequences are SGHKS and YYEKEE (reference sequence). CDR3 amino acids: CASSLSGTGGYGYTF. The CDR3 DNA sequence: TGTGCCAGCAGCTTATCCGGGACAGGGGGCTATGGCTACACCTTC.

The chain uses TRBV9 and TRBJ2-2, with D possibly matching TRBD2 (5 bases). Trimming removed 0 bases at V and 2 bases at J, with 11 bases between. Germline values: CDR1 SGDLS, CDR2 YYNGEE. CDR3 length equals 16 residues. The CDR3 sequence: CASSVVISANTGELFF. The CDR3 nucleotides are TGTGCCAGCAGCGTAGTTATTAGCGCTAACACCGGGGAGCTGTTTTTT.

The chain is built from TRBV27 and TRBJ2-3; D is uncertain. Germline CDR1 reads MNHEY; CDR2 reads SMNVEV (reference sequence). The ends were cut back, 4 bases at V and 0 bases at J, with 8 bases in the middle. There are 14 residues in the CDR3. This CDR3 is CASSSPPSTDTQYF. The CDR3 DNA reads TGTGCCAGCAGTTCCCCCCCTAGCACAGATACGCAGTATTTT.

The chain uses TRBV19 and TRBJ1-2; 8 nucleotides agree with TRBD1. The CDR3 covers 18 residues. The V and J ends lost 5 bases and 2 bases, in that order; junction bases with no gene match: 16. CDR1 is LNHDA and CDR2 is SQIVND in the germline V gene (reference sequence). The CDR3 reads CASSSHPLLRQGNYGYTF. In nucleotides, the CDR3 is TGTGCCAGTAGTTCCCATCCCCTTCTAAGACAGGGGAACTATGGCTACACCTTC.

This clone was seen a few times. The CDR3 region has the DNA TGTGCCAGCAGCTTAAGACAGGGACTCTACGAGCAGTACTTC. It specifies CASSLRQGLYEQYF. V is TRBV11-2 and J is TRBJ2-7, with D possibly TRBD1 on 7 matching bases. The germline V and J ends were trimmed by 2 bases and 3 bases, with 11 bases remaining between them. Germline V CDR1 and CDR2: SGHAT, FQNNGV. There are 14 residues in the CDR3.

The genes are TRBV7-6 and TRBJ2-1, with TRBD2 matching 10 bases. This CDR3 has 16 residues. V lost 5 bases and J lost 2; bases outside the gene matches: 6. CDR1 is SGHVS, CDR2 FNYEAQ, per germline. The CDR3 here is CASSRGSGRAYNEQFF. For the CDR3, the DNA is TGTGCCAGCAGCCGCGGGAGCGGGAGGGCCTACAATGAGCAGTTCTTC.

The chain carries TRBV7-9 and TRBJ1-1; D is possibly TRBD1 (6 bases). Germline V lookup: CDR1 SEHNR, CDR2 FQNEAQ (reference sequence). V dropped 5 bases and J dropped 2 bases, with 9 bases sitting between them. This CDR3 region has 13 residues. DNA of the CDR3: TGTGCCAGCAGCCGCAGGGGAAACACTGAAGCTTTCTTT. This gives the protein CASSRRGNTEAFF.

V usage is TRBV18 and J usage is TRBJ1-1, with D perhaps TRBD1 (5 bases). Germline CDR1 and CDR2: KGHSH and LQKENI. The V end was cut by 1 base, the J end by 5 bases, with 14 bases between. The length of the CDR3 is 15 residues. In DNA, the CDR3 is TGTGCCAGCTCACCACAGACGGGGCGGGATACTGAAGCTTTCTTT. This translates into CASSPQTGRDTEAFF.

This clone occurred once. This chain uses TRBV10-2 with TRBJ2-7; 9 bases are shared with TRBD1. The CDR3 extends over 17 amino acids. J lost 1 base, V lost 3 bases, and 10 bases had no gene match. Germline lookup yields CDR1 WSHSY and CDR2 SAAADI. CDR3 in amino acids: CASSEFARTGVSYEQYF. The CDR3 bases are TGCGCCAGCAGTGAATTCGCCCGGACAGGGGTTTCCTACGAGCAGTACTTC.

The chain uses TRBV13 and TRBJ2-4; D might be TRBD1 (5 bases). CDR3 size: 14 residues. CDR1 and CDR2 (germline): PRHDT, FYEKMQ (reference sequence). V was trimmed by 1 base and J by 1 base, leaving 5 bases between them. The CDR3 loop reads CASSLAGAKNIQYF. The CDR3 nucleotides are TGTGCCAGCAGCTTAGCAGGGGCCAAAAACATTCAGTACTTC.

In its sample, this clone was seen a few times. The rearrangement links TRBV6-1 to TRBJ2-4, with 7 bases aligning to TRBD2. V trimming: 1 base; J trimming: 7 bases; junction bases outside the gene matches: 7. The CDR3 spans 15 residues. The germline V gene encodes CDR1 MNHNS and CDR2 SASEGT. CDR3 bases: TGTGCCAGCAGTGAAGGGGGGGGGATGAGCAACATTCAGTACTTC. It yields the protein CASSEGGGMSNIQYF.

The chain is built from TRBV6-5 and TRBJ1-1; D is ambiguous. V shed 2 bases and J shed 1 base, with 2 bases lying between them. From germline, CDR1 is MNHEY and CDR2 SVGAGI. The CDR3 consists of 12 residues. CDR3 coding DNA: TGTGCCAGCAGTTACCGGAACACTGAAGCTTTCTTT. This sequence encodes CASSYRNTEAFF.

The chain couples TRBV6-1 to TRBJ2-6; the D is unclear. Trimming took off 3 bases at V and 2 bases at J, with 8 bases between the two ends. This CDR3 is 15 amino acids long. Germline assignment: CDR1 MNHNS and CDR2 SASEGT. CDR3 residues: CASSEQTAGANVLTF. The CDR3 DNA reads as TGTGCCAGCAGTGAGCAAACAGCTGGGGCCAACGTCCTGACTTTC.

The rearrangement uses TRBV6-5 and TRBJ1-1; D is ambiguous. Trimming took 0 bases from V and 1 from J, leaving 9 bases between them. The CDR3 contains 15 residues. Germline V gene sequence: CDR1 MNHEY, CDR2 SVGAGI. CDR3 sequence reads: CASSYSTPRNTEAFF. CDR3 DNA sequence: TGTGCCAGCAGTTACTCCACCCCCAGGAACACTGAAGCTTTCTTT.